This TCR beta chain originates from a study of early T cells in non-severe SARS-CoV-2 infection. About the study: Sequencing of bulk RNA from unsorted whole blood was done, without chain pairing.

Whole-study findings and limits: Using VDJdb, the matching emphasized anti-spike CD8 responses while missing private and CD4 specificities.

This clonotype showed up many times. Antigen specificity is unknown. The germline V and J ends were trimmed by 8 bases and 5 bases, with 10 bases remaining between them. CDR3 length: 11 amino acids. From germline, CDR1 is SQVTM and CDR2 ANQGSEA. Molecules of cDNA were individually given unique molecular identifiers that were attached to them. In TCRdb, the 5' RACE reads were re-called with MiXCR into one record per CDR3 protein. The sample carries tens of thousands of distinct CDR3 sequences, roughly 4% recorded once. The sequencing sample was made of whole blood. This clonotype was sampled from an adult who was a healthcare worker with PCR-confirmed SARS-CoV-2 infection or an uninfected control (not recorded which). The chain couples TRBV29-1 to TRBJ2-1, with D tentatively TRBD1 or TRBD2 (6 bases each). The CDR3 region is CSLRGDNEQFF. DNA of the CDR3: TGCAGCCTGAGGGGGGACAATGAGCAGTTCTTC.